Shown below are 22 T cell receptor beta chains from a single sample sequenced in a study of blood T cell repertoires in COVID-19. Some clones are missing from TCRdb's copy, which holds only in-frame ones; the method was immunoSEQ multiplex PCR. The sample has about 220,000 clones; 70% to 85% are singletons. Specimen: PBMCs or T cells enriched from blood (not recorded which). These receptors originate from a woman between 55 and 75 years old who had recovered from COVID-19.

This clone was observed a handful of times. This sequence joins TRBV6-5 and TRBJ1-5; 7 bases fit TRBD1. The V and J ends lost 6 bases and 3 bases, in that order; junction bases with no gene match: 5. There are 14 residues in the CDR3. In germline, CDR1 is MNHEY, CDR2 SVGAGI. CDR3 sequence: CASRWDRNNQPQHF. In nucleotides, the CDR3 is TGTGCCAGCAGATGGGACAGAAACAATCAGCCCCAGCATTTT.

Only a few counts were recorded for this clone. The chain joins TRBV9 to TRBJ2-2, with a possible D match to TRBD2 (5 bases). Trimming took 7 bases from V and 0 from J, leaving 10 bases between them. There are 14 residues in the CDR3. Germline assignment: CDR1 SGDLS and CDR2 YYNGEE. The CDR3 region has the DNA TGTGCCAGCTCCGGAGGAGCGAACACCGGGGAGCTGTTTTTT. Translated, it gives CASSGGANTGELFF.

The V and J genes are TRBV13 and TRBJ1-3, with D possibly TRBD1 on 5 matching bases. CDR1 and CDR2 (germline): PRHDT, FYEKMQ (reference sequence). The CDR3 is 14 residues long. The V and J ends lost 7 bases and 0 bases respectively, with 10 bases between them. The CDR3 DNA reads TGTGCCAGCACCCACAGGAGCTCTGGAAACACCATATATTTT. This sequence encodes CASTHRSSGNTIYF.

The chain is built from TRBV7-9 and TRBJ1-1, with D unclear. CDR1 and CDR2 from the germline V gene are SEHNR and FQNEAQ (reference sequence). V lost 2 bases and J 0 bases, leaving 10 bases between the germline ends. This CDR3 is built from 15 residues. The CDR3 sequence: CASSLSREMNTEAFF. In nucleotides, the CDR3 is TGTGCCAGCAGCTTAAGTAGGGAGATGAACACTGAAGCTTTCTTT.

The genes are TRBV7-3 and TRBJ1-2; 8 nucleotides agree with TRBD1. With V trimmed by 5 bases and J by 5 bases, 10 bases remained unmatched. This CDR3 has 15 residues. CDR1 is SGHTA, CDR2 FQGTGA, per germline. Here the CDR3 DNA reads TGTGCCAGCAGCGAAAGAAGCACAGGGGGGTATGGCTACACCTTC. Protein product: CASSERSTGGYGYTF.

The V gene is TRBV9, the J gene TRBJ2-3; possible D gene TRBD1, 6 bases. The V and J ends lost 0 bases and 5 bases respectively, with 10 bases between them. Germline V lookup: CDR1 SGDLS, CDR2 YYNGEE. The CDR3 covers 14 residues. The CDR3 protein is CASSVGPGEDTQYF. DNA for the CDR3: TGTGCCAGCAGCGTAGGTCCAGGGGAAGATACGCAGTATTTT.

The chain carries TRBV29-1 and TRBJ2-7; 9 nucleotides match TRBD1. Germline V lookup: CDR1 SQVTM, CDR2 ANQGSEA. The CDR3 runs 11 residues. V was clipped by 5 bases and J by 11 bases; unmatched bases: 7. In nucleotides, the CDR3 is TGCAGCGTTACCGGACAGGGGAAGAAGTACTTC. It specifies CSVTGQGKKYF.

This sequence joins TRBV9 and TRBJ2-2, with TRBD1 matching 7 bases. V was pared by 2 bases and J by 4 bases, with 5 bases of the junction left unmatched. Germline V gene sequence: CDR1 SGDLS, CDR2 YYNGEE. The CDR3 extends over 15 amino acids. The CDR3: CASSVKGAVTGELFF. In DNA form, the CDR3 reads TGTGCCAGCAGCGTCAAGGGGGCGGTCACCGGGGAGCTGTTTTTT.

V usage is TRBV5-6 and J usage is TRBJ1-3, with D hard to call. Trimming pared 0 bases from V and 2 bases from J, leaving 6 bases between. From germline, CDR1 is SGHDT and CDR2 YYEEEE. This CDR3 has 14 residues. The chain's CDR3 is CASSLVPTGNTIYF. The CDR3 nucleotides are TGTGCCAGCAGCTTGGTCCCTACTGGAAACACCATATATTTT.

The V and J genes are TRBV5-4 and TRBJ2-5, with D tentatively TRBD2 (5 bases). This CDR3 has 16 residues. Trimming left V 4 bases short and J 1 base short, with 17 bases between. The germline CDR1 and CDR2 sequences are SGHNT and YYREEE (reference sequence). CDR3 region: CASSPTLAGFQETQYF. The CDR3 region has the DNA TGTGCCAGCAGCCCCACGCTAGCTGGGTTCCAAGAGACCCAGTACTTC.

This clone appeared a single time. The chain employs TRBV7-6 and TRBJ1-2; TRBD1 is a possible D gene (6 bases). Germline CDR1 reads SGHVS; CDR2 reads FNYEAQ. Trimming shortened V by 2 bases and J by 7 bases, and 14 bases separated the two germline ends. The CDR3 covers 14 residues. CDR3 loop: CASSLYSGEGGYTF. As DNA, the CDR3 is TGTGCCAGCAGCTTATATTCAGGGGAGGGTGGCTACACCTTC.

V is TRBV4-1 and J is TRBJ2-7, with TRBD2 identical over 9 bases. Losses at the gene ends were 0 bases for V and 6 bases for J; bases not matched to a gene: 9. Per germline, CDR1 MGHRA and CDR2 YSYEKL. The CDR3 has 16 residues. CDR3 sequence (DNA): TGCGCCAGCAGCCAAGAAGCGTCTAGCGGGACCATCGAGCAGTACTTC. It translates to CASSQEASSGTIEQYF.

This clone was found a few times. The V and J genes are TRBV19 and TRBJ1-6, with 8 positions matching TRBD1. Germline CDR1 and CDR2: LNHDA and SQIVND (reference sequence). The CDR3 has 14 residues. V trimming: 6 bases; J trimming: 10 bases; junction bases outside the gene matches: 8. The CDR3 DNA reads as TGTGCCAGTAGATTGGACAGGGTTTTCTCACCCCTCCACTTT. Amino acids: CASRLDRVFSPLHF.

V is TRBV2 and J is TRBJ1-1, with 11 bases aligning to TRBD1. The junction had 3 bases not matched to a gene; V was cut back by 7 bases and J by 5 bases. The CDR3 loop spans 13 amino acids. CDR1 SNHLY and CDR2 FYNNEI come from the germline V gene. Here the CDR3 reads CASTDRGLTEAFF. DNA for the CDR3: TGTGCCAGCACGGACAGGGGGCTGACTGAAGCTTTCTTT.

V and J are TRBV7-9 and TRBJ2-7; possible D gene TRBD1, 6 bases. This CDR3 contains 15 residues. Trimming removed 1 base at V and 1 base at J, with 11 bases between. Germline V gene sequence: CDR1 SEHNR, CDR2 FQNEAQ (reference sequence). CDR3 protein: CASSLVDRPSYEQYF. The DNA of the CDR3 is TGTGCCAGCAGCTTAGTCGACAGGCCTTCCTACGAGCAGTACTTC.

The chain combines TRBV5-4 with TRBJ1-1; D is unclear. V shed 4 bases and J shed 0 bases, with 16 bases lying between them. Per germline, CDR1 SGHNT and CDR2 YYREEE (reference sequence). The CDR3 extends over 16 amino acids. The CDR3, as DNA: TGTGCCAGCAGCCCGGGCGGAGGGATCGTGAACACTGAAGCTTTCTTT. It encodes CASSPGGGIVNTEAFF.

The rearrangement links TRBV29-1 to TRBJ2-7, with 11 positions matching TRBD1. Germline trimming cut 3 bases from V and 7 bases from J; bases unmatched to any gene: 8. Germline V lookup: CDR1 SQVTM, CDR2 ANQGSEA. The CDR3 extends over 14 amino acids. The CDR3 spells CSVEWGQGVGEQYF. The CDR3, as DNA: TGCAGCGTTGAGTGGGGACAGGGGGTTGGAGAGCAGTACTTC.

V usage is TRBV10-3 and J usage is TRBJ2-4; 9 nucleotides agree with TRBD1. This CDR3 comprises 16 residues. With V trimmed by 6 bases and J by 0 bases, 6 bases remained unmatched. CDR1 is ENHRY, CDR2 SYGVKD, per germline. As DNA, the CDR3 is TGTGCCATCAGCAGGGACAGGGCACTAGCCAAAAACATTCAGTACTTC. It encodes CAISRDRALAKNIQYF.

This clone was seen a single time. The chain recombines TRBV10-2 with TRBJ1-5; 7 positions match TRBD1. CDR1 WSHSY and CDR2 SAAADI come from the germline V gene. This CDR3 has 15 residues. Trimming took 8 bases from V and 2 from J; bases not matched to a gene: 9. CDR3 region: CASPKGTAGNQPQHF. The CDR3 DNA follows: TGCGCCAGCCCTAAAGGGACAGCAGGCAATCAGCCCCAGCATTTT.

This chain uses TRBV3-1 (or the pseudogene TRBV3-2) with TRBJ1-3; 9 nucleotides line up with TRBD1. The CDR3 runs to 15 residues. Germline V gene lookup returns CDR1 LGHDT and CDR2 YNNKEL (reference sequence). V lost 2 bases to trimming and J lost 8 bases; unmatched junction nucleotides: 7. The CDR3 DNA sequence: TGTGCCAGCAGCCAACAACAGGGGGCGTCGGACACCATATATTTT. Translation gives CASSQQQGASDTIYF.

The V call is TRBV20-1, the J call TRBJ2-1; 9 bases match TRBD2. The CDR3 has 15 residues. Germline V gene sequence: CDR1 DFQATT, CDR2 SNEGSKA (reference sequence). V shed 3 bases, J shed 1 base, and the junction held 4 bases outside the gene matches. In nucleotides, the CDR3 is TGCAGTGCTAGTTCAAGCGGGAGGTCCTACAATGAGCAGTTCTTC. Encoded protein: CSASSSGRSYNEQFF.

This clone was observed a handful of times. V and J are TRBV6-5 and TRBJ1-1; 11 bases are shared with TRBD1. The CDR3 loop spans 14 amino acids. The germline gives CDR1 MNHEY, CDR2 SVGAGI. Germline trimming cut 5 bases from V and 6 bases from J; bases unmatched to any gene: 5. For the CDR3, the DNA is TGTGCCAGCAGTCCGGGACAGGGGGTCGCTGAAGCTTTCTTT. It is translated as CASSPGQGVAEAFF.